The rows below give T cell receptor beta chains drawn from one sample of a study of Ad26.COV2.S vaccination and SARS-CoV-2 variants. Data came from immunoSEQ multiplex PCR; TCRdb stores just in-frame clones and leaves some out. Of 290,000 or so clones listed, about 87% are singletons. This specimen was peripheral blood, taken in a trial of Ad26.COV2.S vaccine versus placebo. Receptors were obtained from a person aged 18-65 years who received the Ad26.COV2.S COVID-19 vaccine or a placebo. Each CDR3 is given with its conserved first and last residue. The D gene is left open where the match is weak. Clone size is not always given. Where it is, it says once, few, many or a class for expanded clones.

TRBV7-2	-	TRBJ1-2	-	TGTGCCAGCAGCTTAGAAACAGGCCGTAACTATGGCTACACCTTC	CASSLETGRNYGYTF
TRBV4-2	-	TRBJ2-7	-	TGTGCCAGCAGCCAAGACCGGAGCTCCTACGAGCAGTACTTC	CASSQDRSSYEQYF
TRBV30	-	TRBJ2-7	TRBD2	TGTGCCTGGAGTCCCACGGGGGGACTGTACTTC	CAWSPTGGLYF
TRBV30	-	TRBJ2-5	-	TGTGCCTGGAGTGACGGAGAAGAGACCCAGTACTTC	CAWSDGEETQYF
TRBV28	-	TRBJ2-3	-	TGTGCCAGCAGTTCACCGATTGGGGCAGATACGCAGTATTTT	CASSSPIGADTQYF
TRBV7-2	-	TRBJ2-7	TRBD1	TGTGCCAGCAGCGAGGACAGGGGATGGAGCGAGCAGTACTTC	CASSEDRGWSEQYF
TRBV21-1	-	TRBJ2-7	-	TGTGCCAGCAGCCAGGGTGAGCAGTACTTC	CASSQGEQYF
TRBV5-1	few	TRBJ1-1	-	TGCGCCAGCAGCCATGGGGGACAAATCATGAACACTGAAGCTTTCTTT	CASSHGGQIMNTEAFF
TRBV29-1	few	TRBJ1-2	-	TGCAGCGTTGAACTTCTCGAGTATGGCTACACCTTC	CSVELLEYGYTF
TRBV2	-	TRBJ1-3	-	TGTGCCAGCAGTGAACCCCTCATCCACGACAGTAGCCTACAAAGCTCTGGAAACACCATATATTTT	CASSEPLIHDSSLQSSGNTIYF
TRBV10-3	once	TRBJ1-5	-	TGTGCCATCAGTGAGTCGACGGGACAAGGATCAAATCAGCCCCAGCATTTT	CAISESTGQGSNQPQHF
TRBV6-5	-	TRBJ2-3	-	TGTGCCAGCAGACCTCCTGGCGCAGATACGCAGTATTTT	CASRPPGADTQYF
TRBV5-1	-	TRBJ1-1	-	TGCGCCAGCAGCTGGGGGGACACACCAAGGCCTATTAATGAAGCTTTCTTT	CASSWGDTPRPINEAFF
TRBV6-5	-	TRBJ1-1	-	TGTGCCAGCGGCGAGAGGGCCGGGGGAAAAACTGAAGCTTTCTTT	CASGERAGGKTEAFF
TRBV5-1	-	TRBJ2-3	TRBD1	TGCGCCAGCAGCTTGGTTGGACAGGGCACAGATACGCAGTATTTT	CASSLVGQGTDTQYF
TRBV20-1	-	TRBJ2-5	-	TGCAGTGCTAGTATTGGGCTGGCGCAAGAGACCCAGTACTTC	CSASIGLAQETQYF
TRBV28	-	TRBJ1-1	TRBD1	TGTGCCAGCAGTTTAAGGGCAGGGGGCGCGAAAGCTTTCTTT	CASSLRAGGAKAFF
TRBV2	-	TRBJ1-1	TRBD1	TGTGCCAGCAGTGGACAGGGGGCAAAGAACACTGAAGCTTTCTTT	CASSGQGAKNTEAFF
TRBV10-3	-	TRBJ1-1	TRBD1	TGTGCCATCAGTTACCGGACAGGATCGAACACTGAAGCTTTCTTT	CAISYRTGSNTEAFF
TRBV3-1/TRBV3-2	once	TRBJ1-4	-	TGTGCCAGCAGCCTCCGGGACACCGGATCGGAAAAACTGTTTTTT	CASSLRDTGSEKLFF
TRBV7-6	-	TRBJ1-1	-	TGTGCCAGCAGCTTAGCAGGGCGAATCCAACCGAACACTGAAGCTTTCTTT	CASSLAGRIQPNTEAFF
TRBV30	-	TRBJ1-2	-	TGTGCCTGGGGAGGTAACTATGGCTACACCTTC	CAWGGNYGYTF
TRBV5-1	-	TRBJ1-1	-	TGCGCCAGCAGCACGGACATTCTCGCTGAAGCTTTCTTT	CASSTDILAEAFF
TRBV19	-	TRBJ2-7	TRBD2	TGTGCCAGTATAGGGCTAGCGGGGGGTACCTACGAGCAGTACTTC	CASIGLAGGTYEQYF
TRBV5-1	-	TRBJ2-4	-	TGCGCCAGCAGCTTGGGTACAGGAAACATTCAGTACTTC	CASSLGTGNIQYF
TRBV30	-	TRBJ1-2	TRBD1	TGTGCCAGGGACAGTCGGAACTATGGCTACACCTTC	CARDSRNYGYTF
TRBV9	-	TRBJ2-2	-	TGTGCCAGCAGCCTCGGTTGGCCCGCCACCGGGGAGCTGTTTTTT	CASSLGWPATGELFF
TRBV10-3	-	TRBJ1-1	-	TGTGCCATCAGTGACTCCGAAAGGTTTGAAGCTTTCTTT	CAISDSERFEAFF
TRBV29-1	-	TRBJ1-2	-	TGCAGCGTTGAGACAGCAGGCTATGGCTACACCTTC	CSVETAGYGYTF